These 10 T cell receptor beta chains were all obtained from the same sample, sequenced in a study of shared clonotypes between healthy human individuals. Measured with immunoSEQ multiplex PCR; TCRdb has only the in-frame clones, and not every one. The data contain a few million clones, over 85% of them seen just once; the ten biggest clones take up about 0.41%. Sequencing was done on a sample of naive CD4+ T cells from PBMCs. Subset in this sample: CD45RA+ positively selected. All receptors come from a man younger than 30 in good health. Some clones in this sample may be carry-over from other donors' samples.

The chain has TRBV4-2 and TRBJ2-2; D is ambiguous. The CDR3 length is 21 residues. Trimming shortened V by 0 bases and J by 1 base, and 24 bases separated the two germline ends. Germline CDR1 is LGHNA and CDR2 is YNFKEQ. The CDR3 is CASSQDGDSASQFWNTGELFF. In DNA, the CDR3 is TGTGCCAGCAGCCAAGATGGGGATTCAGCGTCCCAATTTTGGAACACCGGGGAGCTGTTTTTT.

The chain employs TRBV7-3 and TRBJ2-3; possibly TRBD2 for D (7 bases). CDR1 and CDR2 from the germline V gene are SGHTA and FQGTGA. V lost 1 base, J lost 6 bases, and 20 bases lay in between. There are 17 residues in the CDR3. CDR3 residues: CASSLSWGGKGTDTQYF. The CDR3 region has the DNA TGTGCCAGCAGCTTAAGCTGGGGGGGCAAAGGAACGGATACGCAGTATTTT. Combining the CDR3 with reference TRBV7-3 and TRBJ2-3 gives the whole variable domain GAGVSQTPSNKVTEKGKYVELRCDPISGHTALYWYRQSLGQGPEFLIYFQGTGAADDSGLPNDRFFAVRPEGSVSTLKIQRTERGDSAVYLCASSLSWGGKGTDTQYFGPGTRLTVL.

The chain combines TRBV30 with TRBJ1-1; no definite D call. V lost 7 bases to trimming and J lost 1 base, with 13 bases between them. The CDR3 spans 13 residues. Germline lookup yields CDR1 GTSNPN and CDR2 SVGIG (reference sequence). The CDR3 DNA is TGTGCCTACAAGACTTCCGGGAACACTGAAGCTTTCTTT. It is translated as CAYKTSGNTEAFF.

The V call is TRBV27, the J call TRBJ1-1; perhaps TRBD1 as D (5 bases). The CDR3 is made up of 13 amino acids. Per germline, CDR1 MNHEY and CDR2 SMNVEV (reference sequence). V was clipped by 3 bases and J by 3 bases, with 8 bases between them. The CDR3 here is CASSFNRYTEAFF. The CDR3 DNA reads as TGTGCCAGCAGTTTCAACAGGTACACTGAAGCTTTCTTT.

The V gene is TRBV11-2, the J gene TRBJ2-1; 10 positions match TRBD2. There are 18 residues in the CDR3. The V gene end was trimmed by 1 base and the J gene end by 0 bases; junction bases not matched to a gene: 6. The germline CDR1 and CDR2 sequences are SGHAT and FQNNGV. The CDR3 protein is CASSLGASGGSSYNEQFF. The CDR3 DNA follows: TGTGCCAGCAGCTTAGGAGCTAGCGGGGGTAGCTCCTACAATGAGCAGTTCTTC.

The rearrangement joins TRBV25-1 to TRBJ2-1; TRBD1 matches at 9 bases. Looked up from germline, CDR1 is MGHDK and CDR2 is SYGVNS. The CDR3 is made up of 16 amino acids. The V segment lost 1 base and the J segment 1 base; nucleotides outside the gene matches: 2. CDR3 DNA sequence: TGTGCCAGCAGTGAATCTGGGACAGGGTCCTACAATGAGCAGTTCTTC. Residues: CASSESGTGSYNEQFF. Together with reference TRBV25-1 and TRBJ2-1, the CDR3 gives the full variable domain: EADIYQTPRYLVIGTGKKITLECSQTMGHDKMYWYQQDPGMELHLIHYSYGVNSTEKGDLSSESTVSRIRTEHFPLTLESARPSHTSQYLCASSESGTGSYNEQFFGPGTRLTVL.

V and J are TRBV29-1 and TRBJ2-5; D is perhaps TRBD2 (5 bases). The CDR3 runs to 12 residues. The germline V and J ends were trimmed by 7 bases and 4 bases, with 13 bases remaining between them. Germline loops: CDR1 SQVTM, CDR2 ANQGSEA. The CDR3 loop reads CSGDVEGETQYF. The CDR3 region has the DNA TGCAGCGGTGATGTTGAGGGAGAGACCCAGTACTTC.

The chain recombines TRBV7-9 with TRBJ1-1, with D maybe TRBD1 (5 bases). The CDR3 contains 15 residues. In germline, CDR1 is SEHNR, CDR2 FQNEAQ (reference sequence). V lost 5 bases and J 1 base, leaving 14 bases between the germline ends. CDR3 in DNA: TGTGCCAGCAGCCCATCCTCCCAGGGGAACACTGAAGCTTTCTTT. Residues: CASSPSSQGNTEAFF.

The chain combines TRBV15 with TRBJ1-2; D ambiguous. Trimming removed 10 bases at V and 0 bases at J, with 9 bases between. The CDR3 is made up of 12 amino acids. The germline gives CDR1 LNHNV, CDR2 YYDKDF (reference sequence). Written as DNA, the CDR3 is TGTGCCATAGGGAAACCTAACTATGGCTACACCTTC. The encoded protein is CAIGKPNYGYTF.

The V gene is TRBV28, the J gene TRBJ2-1; perhaps TRBD2 as D (6 bases). Trimming removed 8 bases from V and 8 bases from J, with 16 bases in between. CDR1 is MDHEN and CDR2 is SYDVKM in the germline V gene. This CDR3 spans 13 amino acids. CDR3 DNA: TGTGCCAGCTGGGGGGAGCCGGTCGATGAGCAGTTCTTC. As protein: CASWGEPVDEQFF.